This TCR beta chain emerged from a study of vaccination effects on CD4 cells after COVID-19. V lost 0 bases to trimming and J lost 4 bases, with 7 bases between them. The CDR3 runs to 14 residues. The germline V gene has CDR1 LGHNT and CDR2 FRNRAP. As regards this clone: Antigen: not known.

When around nine days of culture had elapsed, CD4+ T cells were isolated. The cohort was immunized with two doses of either the BNT162b2 or mRNA-1273 vaccine. Using immunoSEQ multiplex PCR, the repertoire was profiled, and TCRdb retains in-frame clones only, with some absent. The table includes tens of thousands of clones, around 73% detected once. This TCR was sampled from a human donor who received a COVID-19 vaccine. The chain employs TRBV12-5 and TRBJ2-1, with a possible D match to TRBD1 (6 bases). The source material was CD4+ T cells from PBMCs cultured without peptide, sampled after COVID-19 vaccination. The CDR3 coding sequence is TGTGCTAGTGGTTTGGTACAGGGATACAATGAGCAGTTCTTC. Translated, it gives CASGLVQGYNEQFF.